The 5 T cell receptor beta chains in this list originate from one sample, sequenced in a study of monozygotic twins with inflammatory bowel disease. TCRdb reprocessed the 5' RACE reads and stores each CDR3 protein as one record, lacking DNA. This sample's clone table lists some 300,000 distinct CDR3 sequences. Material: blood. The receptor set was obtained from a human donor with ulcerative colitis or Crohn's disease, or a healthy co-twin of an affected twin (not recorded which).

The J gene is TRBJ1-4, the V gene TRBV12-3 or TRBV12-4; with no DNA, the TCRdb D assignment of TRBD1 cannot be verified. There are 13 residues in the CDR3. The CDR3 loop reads CASRAGASEKLFF.

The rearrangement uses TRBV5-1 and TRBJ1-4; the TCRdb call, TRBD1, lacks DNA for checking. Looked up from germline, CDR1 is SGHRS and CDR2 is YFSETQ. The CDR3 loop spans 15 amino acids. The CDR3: CASSELQGAGEKLFF. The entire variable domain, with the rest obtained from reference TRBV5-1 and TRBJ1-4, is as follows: KAGVTQTPRYLIKTRGQQVTLSCSPISGHRSVSWYQQTPGQGLQFLFEYFSETQRNKGNFPGRFSGRQFSNSRSEMNVSTLELGDSALYLCASSELQGAGEKLFFGSGTQLSVL.

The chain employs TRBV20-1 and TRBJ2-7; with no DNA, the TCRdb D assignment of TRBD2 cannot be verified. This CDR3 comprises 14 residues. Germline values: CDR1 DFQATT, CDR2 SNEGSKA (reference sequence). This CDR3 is CSARDSSLVGEQYF.

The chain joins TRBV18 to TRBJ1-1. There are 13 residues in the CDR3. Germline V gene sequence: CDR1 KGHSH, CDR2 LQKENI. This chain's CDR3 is CASSSGKLTEAFF.

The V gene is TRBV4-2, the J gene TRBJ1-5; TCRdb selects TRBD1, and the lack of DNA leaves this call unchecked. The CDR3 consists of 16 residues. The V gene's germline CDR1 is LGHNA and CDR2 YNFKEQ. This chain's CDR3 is CASSQDDSGLRWPQHF.